Listed below are T cell receptor beta chains from one sample, sequenced in a study of cytomegalovirus exposure and HLA in healthy donors. The protocol was immunoSEQ multiplex PCR, while the TCRdb copy is restricted to in-frame clones and leaves out a portion. The top ten clones hold around 2.4% of a sample with about 160,000 clones, around 85% of them seen once. Material: PBMCs. The receptors come from a man aged 25 to 45 in good health and CMV-seropositive. Both conserved end residues are part of each CDR3. D genes are given only for firm matches. Not all rows give a size; the values are once, few, many and, for expanded clones, a class.

TRBV7-8	-	-	TRBJ1-2	TGTGCCAGCAGCTTTTCACACAGGGCTGGGGAGTATGGCTACACCTTC	CASSFSHRAGEYGYTF
TRBV7-9	-	TRBD2	TRBJ2-7	TGTGCCAGCAGCACTAGCGGGGTCCCCTACGAGCAGTACTTC	CASSTSGVPYEQYF
TRBV4-1	-	-	TRBJ1-5	TGCGCCAGCAGCCAAGGAGGCTACAATCAGCCCCAGCATTTT	CASSQGGYNQPQHF
TRBV4-1	-	-	TRBJ2-7	TGCGCCAGCAGCCAAGGGGCAGGGGAGCAGTACTTC	CASSQGAGEQYF
TRBV6-6	-	TRBD1	TRBJ1-4	TGTGCCAGCAGGGGGACAGGGGAAGGGGAAAAACTGTTTTTT	CASRGTGEGEKLFF
TRBV7-2	-	-	TRBJ2-4	TGTGCCAGGCTCGGGGTTAAAGCCAAAAACATTCAGTACTTC	CARLGVKAKNIQYF
TRBV15	-	TRBD1	TRBJ2-5	TGTGCCACCAGCAGAGATCTCCGGGACAGGGTAGGAGAGACCCAGTACTTC	CATSRDLRDRVGETQYF
TRBV7-2	-	-	TRBJ1-5	TGTGCCAGCAGCTTAGAGGGGATGAGCAATCAGCCCCAGCATTTT	CASSLEGMSNQPQHF
TRBV2	-	-	TRBJ1-2	TGTGCCAGCAGTGAAGAGGTAGGGGGAGGCTACACCTTC	CASSEEVGGGYTF
TRBV15	-	TRBD1	TRBJ2-1	TGTGCCACCAGCAGAGAAGGACAGGAGACTTCAATGAGCTCCTACAATGAGCAGTTCTTC	CATSREGQETSMSSYNEQFF
TRBV6-1	-	-	TRBJ2-3	TGTGCCAGCGAAAGCGGAACTACCACAGATACGCAGTATTTT	CASESGTTTDTQYF
TRBV5-5	-	-	TRBJ2-3	TGTGCCAGCAGCTTTTCGGTGGATACGCAGTATTTT	CASSFSVDTQYF
TRBV7-3	-	TRBD1	TRBJ1-1	TGTGCCAGCAGCTCCGGGACAGGGAACACTGAAGCTTTCTTT	CASSSGTGNTEAFF
TRBV9	-	TRBD2	TRBJ2-3	TGTGCCAGCAGCGTGAGGGGGACTAGCGGCTTCGATACGCAGTATTTT	CASSVRGTSGFDTQYF
TRBV4-1	-	TRBD2	TRBJ2-7	TGCGCCAGCAGCCAAGTAGCGGGGGGAAGCTCCTACGAGCAGTACTTC	CASSQVAGGSSYEQYF
TRBV29-1	-	-	TRBJ2-1	TGCAGCGTAGGAGGATACAATGAGCAGTTCTTC	CSVGGYNEQFF
TRBV7-2	-	-	TRBJ2-5	TGTGCCAGCAGCTTAGATGGGACTTGGGAGACCCAGTACTTC	CASSLDGTWETQYF
TRBV6-6	-	-	TRBJ1-2	TGTGCCAGCAGTTACTCGAACCCGGGGAACTATGGCTACACCTTC	CASSYSNPGNYGYTF
TRBV10-3	-	-	TRBJ1-1	TGTGCCGTCTTATCGGGGTACACTGAAGCTTTCTTT	CAVLSGYTEAFF
TRBV7-7	-	TRBD1	TRBJ1-3	TGTGCTAGCAGCTTAGGACAGGGGTTTGGAAACACCATATATTTT	CASSLGQGFGNTIYF
TRBV7-9	-	-	TRBJ2-3	TGTGCCAGCAGCTTAGAGGGGCTAGTCACAGATACGCAGTATTTT	CASSLEGLVTDTQYF
TRBV5-6	-	TRBD2	TRBJ2-5	TGTGCCAGCAGCTACTTAGGAACGGGGGGTAAGGAGACCCAGTACTTC	CASSYLGTGGKETQYF
TRBV4-2	-	TRBD1	TRBJ1-2	TGTGCCAGCAGCCCGGAGACAGGGGCGGACTATGGCTACACCTTC	CASSPETGADYGYTF
TRBV7-2	-	TRBD2	TRBJ2-5	TGTGCCAGCAGCCGAGCGGGGGCCCAAGAGACCCAGTACTTC	CASSRAGAQETQYF
TRBV6-5	few	-	TRBJ1-6	TGTGCCAGCAGTTACTCGATGGCCTCCTATAATTCACCCCTCCACTTT	CASSYSMASYNSPLHF
TRBV7-9	-	TRBD1	TRBJ1-1	TGTGCCAGCAGCAGGGGGGACAGACGCACTGAAGCTTTCTTT	CASSRGDRRTEAFF
TRBV19	-	TRBD1	TRBJ1-4	TGTGCCAGTAGCGTTCGAAAAGGGACAGTTAATGAAAAACTGTTTTTT	CASSVRKGTVNEKLFF
TRBV6-5	-	-	TRBJ2-1	TGTGCCAGCAGCCAACCGGGGGTCTACAATGAGCAGTTCTTC	CASSQPGVYNEQFF
TRBV4-3	-	-	TRBJ1-2	TGCGCCAGCAGCCAAGTGACAGGTGACCTTTATGGCTACACCTTC	CASSQVTGDLYGYTF
TRBV5-4	-	TRBD2	TRBJ2-3	TGTGCCAGCACCGTACTAGCGGGGGCCCATAGCACAGATACGCAGTATTTT	CASTVLAGAHSTDTQYF
TRBV29-1	many	-	TRBJ1-4	TGCAGCGTTGAAGATCCGGACAATACGTCCCGTGGAAAACTGTTTTTT	CSVEDPDNTSRGKLFF
TRBV7-9	once	TRBD2	TRBJ2-3	TGTGCCAGCAGGAGCGGGGGGGGCCGAGTAACAGATACGCAGTATTTT	CASRSGGGRVTDTQYF
TRBV7-8	-	TRBD2	TRBJ2-7	TGTGCCAGCAGCTTGGCGGGGGGGCCGTACGAGCAGTACTTC	CASSLAGGPYEQYF
TRBV4-3	once	-	TRBJ2-2	TGCGCCAGCAGCCAAGTAGCACAATCGAACACCGGGGAGCTGTTTTTT	CASSQVAQSNTGELFF
TRBV25-1	-	TRBD1	TRBJ2-7	TGTGCCAGCAGCGACAGGGGGCCCCTCGAGCAGTACTTC	CASSDRGPLEQYF
TRBV5-4	-	TRBD1	TRBJ2-3	TGTGCCAGCAGCTACCGGAGGCGGTCCGAAACCGGGACAGGGACAGATACGCAGTATTTT	CASSYRRRSETGTGTDTQYF
TRBV4-3	-	-	TRBJ1-2	TGCGCCAGCAGCCAAGGAGGGATCTATGGCTACACCTTC	CASSQGGIYGYTF
TRBV7-9	-	-	TRBJ1-3	TGTGCCAGCAGCGTCTTCGACGGGGTGGGCGCTGGAAACACCATATATTTT	CASSVFDGVGAGNTIYF
TRBV7-2	-	-	TRBJ1-2	TGTGCCAGCAGCCAGAGGGGAGGGAGGGAGGTGGGCTACACCTTC	CASSQRGGREVGYTF
TRBV19	-	TRBD1	TRBJ1-1	TGTGCCAGTAGTAACAGGGGGGGTTCGAACACTGAAGCTTTCTTT	CASSNRGGSNTEAFF
TRBV27	-	-	TRBJ2-7	TGTGCCAGCAGTTTAAGCTTCGGTCTCCGCCGGAGCTCCTACGAGCAGTACTTC	CASSLSFGLRRSSYEQYF
TRBV7-9	-	-	TRBJ1-5	TGTGCCAGCAGCTTAGCTGTGACAGGCGGTCAGCCCCAGCATTTT	CASSLAVTGGQPQHF
TRBV2	-	-	TRBJ1-5	TGTGCCAGCAGTGACGATTTTACGGGGGGTCAGCCCCAGCATTTT	CASSDDFTGGQPQHF
TRBV9	-	TRBD1	TRBJ1-2	TGTGCCAGCAGCTCAACCGGGACAGGGTCCCTCTATGGCTACACCTTC	CASSSTGTGSLYGYTF
TRBV6-6	-	TRBD1	TRBJ1-4	TGTGCCAGCACCCTGGACAGGGTACAAGAAAAACTGTTTTTT	CASTLDRVQEKLFF
TRBV5-1	many	-	TRBJ1-3	TGCGCCAGCAGCTCAGAGGTATCGATTCTGAGCTCTGGAAACACCATATATTTT	CASSSEVSILSSGNTIYF
TRBV5-1	-	TRBD1	TRBJ1-2	TGCGCCAGCAGCGTGGGACAGGGGGGGGGTGGCTACACCTTC	CASSVGQGGGGYTF
TRBV4-3	-	-	TRBJ2-3	TGCGCCAGCAGCCAAGACAACTGGGTAGCGGAGGCAGATACGCAGTATTTT	CASSQDNWVAEADTQYF
TRBV7-2	many	TRBD2	TRBJ2-1	TGTGCCAGCAGGAAGGGGACTAGCGGGGGTTCCTACAATGAGCAGTTCTTC	CASRKGTSGGSYNEQFF
TRBV27	-	TRBD1	TRBJ2-1	TGTGCCAGCAGTCTTAACAGGGGGCTGGATGAGCAGTTCTTC	CASSLNRGLDEQFF
TRBV18	-	TRBD2	TRBJ2-5	TGTGCCAGCTCCCCGGGACTAGCGGGGGAGACCCAGTACTTC	CASSPGLAGETQYF
TRBV9	-	-	TRBJ2-1	TGTGCCAGCAGCGTAGGGGGCGGGGTTCCCAATGAGCAGTTCTTC	CASSVGGGVPNEQFF
TRBV21-1	once	-	TRBJ1-5	TGTGCCAGCAACGGGACCGGGACAGGAGATTATAGCAATCAGCCCCAGCATTTT	CASNGTGTGDYSNQPQHF
TRBV6-6	once	-	TRBJ1-2	TGTGCCAGCAGTTACAATTTAGCCGGGTCTAACTATGGCTACACCTTC	CASSYNLAGSNYGYTF
TRBV30	-	TRBD2	TRBJ2-1	TGTGCCTGGAGTGTCCTAGCGGGCCACAAGGATGAGCAGTTCTTC	CAWSVLAGHKDEQFF
TRBV7-2	-	TRBD1	TRBJ2-3	TGTGCCAGCAGCAGTGACAGGGGAGATACGCAGTATTTT	CASSSDRGDTQYF
TRBV5-6	-	-	TRBJ2-7	TGTGCCAGCAGAGGGGCTTCCTACGAGCAGTACTTC	CASRGASYEQYF
TRBV30	-	-	TRBJ1-5	TGTGCCTGGAGGGGGGGGCAGAGCACAGGCAATCAGCCCCAGCATTTT	CAWRGGQSTGNQPQHF
TRBV5-1	-	TRBD1	TRBJ2-3	TGCGCCAGCAGCTTGGGGGTATCGACCGGACAGGGTGTAGCAGATACGCAGTATTTT	CASSLGVSTGQGVADTQYF